This entry features one T cell receptor (beta chain) sequence. Original methodology: Amplification from reference gene primers served as the basis for estimated nucleated cell counts. Clones were read by immunoSEQ multiplex PCR, and TCRdb kept only the in-frame ones, dropping some. For V, J and clone size, that table is used; D and trimming come from the DNA. The table lists 300,000 to 400,000 clones, around 87% of them singletons. These data originate in a study of blood T cell repertoires in COVID-19. The overall study: The samples span acute and convalescent COVID-19 from the United States, Italy and Spain. PBMCs, B-cell-depleted T cells, or T cells were the source of the cDNA or gDNA that made up the material.

Patients of the Seattle cohort, enrolled during active infection, were followed longitudinally. CDR1 and CDR2 (germline): MNHEY, SMNVEV (reference sequence). This CDR3 comprises 15 residues. Trimming cost V 4 bases and J 2 bases, with 15 bases left between them. This chain links TRBV27 with TRBJ2-7; possibly TRBD2 for D (5 bases). The receptor's source is a woman between 55 and 75 years old with COVID-19, enrolled during active disease. Sequencing input: peripheral blood. The CDR3 loop reads CASSSRPSGTYEQYF. CDR3 sequence (DNA): TGTGCCAGCAGTTCCCGACCGTCGGGGACCTACGAGCAGTACTTC.